This T cell receptor beta chain comes out of a study of T cells in Graves' hyperthyroidism and ophthalmopathy. Across the study: Before treatment of any kind, peripheral blood was taken at initial diagnosis.

Germline values: CDR1 SNHLY, CDR2 FYNNEI. V was clipped by 6 bases and J by 2 bases, with 11 bases between them. The CDR3 totals 14 residues. RNA transcripts yielded amplified TCR beta CDR3 regions. With the HTBI primer set, the TCR CDR3 went through a first round of RT-PCR. MiXCR, run by TCRdb on the multiplex PCR reads, gives a single entry per CDR3 protein. The sample yields roughly 800,000 distinct CDR3 sequences, roughly 40% seen once. Source material: blood. This TCR was sampled from a young man with Graves' hyperthyroidism. The chain uses TRBV2 and TRBJ1-5; unclear D gene. CDR3 sequence (DNA): TGTGCCAGCAGGGCGAATGGGGGCAATCAGCCCCAGCATTTT. Translated, it gives CASRANGGNQPQHF.